The clone carrying this T cell receptor beta chain was counted only a few times. The target antigen is unknown. TCR beta CDR3 region amplification was performed from RNA transcripts. HTBI primers were the set used in a first-round RT-PCR of the TCR CDR3. TCRdb re-derived calls from the multiplex PCR reads in MiXCR, one entry per CDR3 protein. The sample records a few hundred thousand distinct CDR3 sequences, under 20% being singletons. The sample comes from a study of T cells in Graves' hyperthyroidism and ophthalmopathy. V lost 4 bases and J lost 3, with 7 bases in between. This CDR3 comprises 12 residues. From germline, CDR1 is SGDLS and CDR2 YYNGEE. Study-level points and caveats: The model predicted ophthalmopathy a median approximately 6.3 months before onset.

V and J are TRBV9 and TRBJ2-5; D uncertain. Material for sequencing was blood. The receptor was derived from a man between 18 and 35 years old with Graves' ophthalmopathy. CDR3 coding DNA: TGTGCCAGCAGCAGCACAAAAGAGACCCAGTACTTC. Its protein product is CASSSTKETQYF.